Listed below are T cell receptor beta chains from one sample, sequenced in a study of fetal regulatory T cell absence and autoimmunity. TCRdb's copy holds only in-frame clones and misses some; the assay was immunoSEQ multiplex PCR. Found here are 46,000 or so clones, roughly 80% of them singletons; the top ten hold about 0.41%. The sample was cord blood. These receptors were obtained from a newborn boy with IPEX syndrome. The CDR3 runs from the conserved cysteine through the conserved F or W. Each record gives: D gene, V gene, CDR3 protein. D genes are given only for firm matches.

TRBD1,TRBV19,CASSTRDRYYEQYF
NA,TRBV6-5,CASRNGANVLTF
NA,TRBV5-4,CASSPEIGRGYEQYF
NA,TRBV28,CASSLEPSGANVLTF
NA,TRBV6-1,CASSGALAANEKLFF
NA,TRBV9,CASSVEGSTDTQYF
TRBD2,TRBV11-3,CASSLVPPAGGPLDEQFF
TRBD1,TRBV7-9,CASSNYEGAGAPLHF
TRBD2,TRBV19,CASSPGLAGGSHEQYF
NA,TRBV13,CASSPGRGDNEQFF
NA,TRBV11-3,CASSLTSYEQYF
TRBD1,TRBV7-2,CASSLVTGPDTQYF
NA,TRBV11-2,CASSLDLSHFYNEQFF
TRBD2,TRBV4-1,CASSLPGGGQETQYF
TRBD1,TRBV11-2,CASSPGTGVQETQYF
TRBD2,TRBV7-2,CASSETSGTPYEQYF
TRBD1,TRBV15,CATSRDGTGHEQYF
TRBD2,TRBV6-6,CASSLGTSGPHTQYF
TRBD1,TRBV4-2,CASSQGFSRTGILYEQYF
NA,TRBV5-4,CASSFLGHYEQYF
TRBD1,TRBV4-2,CASSQVQGAYEQYF
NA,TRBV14,CASSQGSGDTQYF
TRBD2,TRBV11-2,CASSSRLAGGTDTQYF
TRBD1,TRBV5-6,CASSLVLPGGETQYF
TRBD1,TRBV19,CASSIGWTGGSYEQYF
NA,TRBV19,CASSMRKSGGTEAFF
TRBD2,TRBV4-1,CASSLSGGSQETQYF
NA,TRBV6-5,CASSRAGYGYTF
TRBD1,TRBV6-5,CASRLPGQGNYGYTF
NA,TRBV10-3,CAISERGVQETQYF
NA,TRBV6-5,CASRAGTLYGYTF
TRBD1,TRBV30,CAWRDRGNSPLHF
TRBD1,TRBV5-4,CASSLLGNWTGSEQFF
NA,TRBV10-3,CAISDLGDGYTF
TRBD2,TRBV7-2,CASSYTSGSSEQYF
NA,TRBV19,CASSISSAYNEQFF
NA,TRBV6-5,CASSYGGGPDTQYF
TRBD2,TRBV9,CASSVAGGRSGGELFF
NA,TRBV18,CASSRDIDQPQHF
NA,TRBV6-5,CASSSGGGKNTGELFF
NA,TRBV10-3,CAISVRPSGTDTQYF